This T cell receptor (beta chain) originates from a study of T cell repertoires in cytomegalovirus infection. CDR1 is SGHTA and CDR2 is FQGNSA in the germline V gene. V was cut by 2 bases and J by 6 bases, with 16 bases left in between. This CDR3 comprises 16 residues. TCRdb fed the reads into MiXCR, producing one record per CDR3 protein. The sample yields approximately 71,000 distinct CDR3 sequences, 20% seen once. As concerns this clonotype: The target antigen is unknown.

The material was CD8+ T cells from cultured PBMCs, obtained from culture after CMV antigen stimulation. V is TRBV7-2 and J is TRBJ2-2, with D perhaps matching TRBD1 (5 bases). The receptor was isolated from a human donor in good health (CMV status not recorded). Some clones in this sample may be carry-over from other donors' samples. The CDR3 DNA reads TGTGCCAGCAGCTTAACTAAGCGCCCCAGGGCCGGGGAGCTGTTTTTT. Its protein product is CASSLTKRPRAGELFF.